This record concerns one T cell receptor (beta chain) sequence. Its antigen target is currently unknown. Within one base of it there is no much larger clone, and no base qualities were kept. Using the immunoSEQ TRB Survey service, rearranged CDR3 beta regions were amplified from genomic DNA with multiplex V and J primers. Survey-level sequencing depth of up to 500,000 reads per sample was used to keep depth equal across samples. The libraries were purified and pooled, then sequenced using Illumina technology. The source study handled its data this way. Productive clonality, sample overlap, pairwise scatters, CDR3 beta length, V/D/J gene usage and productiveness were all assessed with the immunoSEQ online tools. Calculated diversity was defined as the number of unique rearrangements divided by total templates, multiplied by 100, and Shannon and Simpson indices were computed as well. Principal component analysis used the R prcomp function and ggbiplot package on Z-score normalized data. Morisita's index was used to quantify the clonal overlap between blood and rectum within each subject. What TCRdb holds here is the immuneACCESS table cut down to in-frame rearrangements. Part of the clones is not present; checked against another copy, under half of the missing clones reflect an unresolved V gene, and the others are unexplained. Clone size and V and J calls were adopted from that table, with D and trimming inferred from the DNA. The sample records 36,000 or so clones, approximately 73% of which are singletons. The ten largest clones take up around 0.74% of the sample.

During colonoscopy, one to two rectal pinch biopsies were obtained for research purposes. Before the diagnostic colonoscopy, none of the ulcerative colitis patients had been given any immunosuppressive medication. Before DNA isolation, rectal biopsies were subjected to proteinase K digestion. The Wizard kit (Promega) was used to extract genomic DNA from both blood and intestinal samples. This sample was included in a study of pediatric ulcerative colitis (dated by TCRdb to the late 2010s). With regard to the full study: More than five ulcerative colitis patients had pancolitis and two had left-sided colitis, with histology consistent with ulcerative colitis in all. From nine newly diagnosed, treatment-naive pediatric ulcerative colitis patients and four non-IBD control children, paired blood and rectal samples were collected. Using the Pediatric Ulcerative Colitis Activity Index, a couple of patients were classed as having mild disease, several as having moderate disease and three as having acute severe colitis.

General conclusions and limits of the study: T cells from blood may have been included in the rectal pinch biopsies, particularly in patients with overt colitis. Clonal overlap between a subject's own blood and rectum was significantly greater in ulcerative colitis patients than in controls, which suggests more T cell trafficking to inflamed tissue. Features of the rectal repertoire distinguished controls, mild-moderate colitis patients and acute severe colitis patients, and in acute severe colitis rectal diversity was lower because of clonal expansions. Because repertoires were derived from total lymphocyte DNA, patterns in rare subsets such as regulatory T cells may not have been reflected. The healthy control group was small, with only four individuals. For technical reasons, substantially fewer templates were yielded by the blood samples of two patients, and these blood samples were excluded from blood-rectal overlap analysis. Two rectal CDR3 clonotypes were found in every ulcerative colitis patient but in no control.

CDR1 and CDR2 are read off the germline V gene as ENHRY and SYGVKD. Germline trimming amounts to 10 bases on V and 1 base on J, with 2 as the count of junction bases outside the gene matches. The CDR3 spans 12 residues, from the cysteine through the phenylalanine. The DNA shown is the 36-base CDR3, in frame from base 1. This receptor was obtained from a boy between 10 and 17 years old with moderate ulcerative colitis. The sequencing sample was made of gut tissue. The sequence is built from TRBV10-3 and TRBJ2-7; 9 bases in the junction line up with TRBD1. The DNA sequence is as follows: TGTGCCACCGGACAGGGGTCCTACGAGCAGTACTTC. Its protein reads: CATGQGSYEQYF.